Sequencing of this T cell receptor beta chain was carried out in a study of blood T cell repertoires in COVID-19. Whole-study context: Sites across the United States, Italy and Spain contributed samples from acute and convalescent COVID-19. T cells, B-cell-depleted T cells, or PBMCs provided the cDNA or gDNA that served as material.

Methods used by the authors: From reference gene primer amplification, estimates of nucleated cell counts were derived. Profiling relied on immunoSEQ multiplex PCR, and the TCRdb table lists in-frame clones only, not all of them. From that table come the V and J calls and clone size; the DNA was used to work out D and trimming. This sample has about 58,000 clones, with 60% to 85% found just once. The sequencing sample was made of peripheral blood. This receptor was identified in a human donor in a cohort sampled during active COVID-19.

The CDR3 is CASSARDSVVDEQYF. Written as DNA, the CDR3 is TGTGCCAGTAGTGCCCGGGACTCGGTAGTGGACGAGCAGTACTTC. The V gene is TRBV19, the J gene TRBJ2-7, with D possibly being TRBD2 (6 bases). Looked up from germline, CDR1 is LNHDA and CDR2 is SQIVND (reference sequence). Trimming removed 5 bases from V and 5 bases from J, with 19 bases in between. The CDR3 totals 15 residues.